The rows below give T cell receptor beta chains drawn from one sample of a study of vaccination effects on CD4 cells after COVID-19. Profiling relied on immunoSEQ multiplex PCR, and the TCRdb table lists in-frame clones only, not all of them. Of tens of thousands of clones in the sample, over 70% were seen once. Their specific antigens are unknown. The specimen was CD4+ T cells from PBMCs cultured with HCoV-229E spike peptides, collected after COVID-19 vaccination. These TCRs come from a human donor who received a COVID-19 vaccine. The CDR3 runs from the conserved cysteine through the conserved F or W. The D gene is left open where the match is weak. The size of a clone is reported for some rows only, either as once, few or many, or as a class for expanded clones.

V gene: TRBV5-1
clone size: -
J gene: TRBJ2-2
D gene: TRBD2
CDR3 DNA: TGCGCCAGCAGCCCCGGGACTAGCGGGACCTGGGGCACCGGGGAGCTGTTTTTT
CDR3 protein: CASSPGTSGTWGTGELFF

V gene: TRBV19
clone size: -
J gene: TRBJ1-1
D gene: -
CDR3 DNA: TGTGCCAGTTCCGGGACACCCGAGACTGAAGCTTTCTTT
CDR3 protein: CASSGTPETEAFF

V gene: TRBV12-3/TRBV12-4
clone size: -
J gene: TRBJ2-3
D gene: -
CDR3 DNA: TGTGCCAGCAGTCGCCTCGGGAGAGATACGCAGTATTTT
CDR3 protein: CASSRLGRDTQYF

V gene: TRBV7-9
clone size: -
J gene: TRBJ1-1
D gene: -
CDR3 DNA: TGTGCCAGCAGCTTAAAATGGAACACTGAAGCTTTCTTT
CDR3 protein: CASSLKWNTEAFF

V gene: TRBV7-8
clone size: -
J gene: TRBJ2-2
D gene: -
CDR3 DNA: TGTGCCAGCAGCTTAAAAGGACGGAGCACCGGGGAGCTGTTTTTT
CDR3 protein: CASSLKGRSTGELFF

V gene: TRBV12-5
clone size: -
J gene: TRBJ2-5
D gene: -
CDR3 DNA: TGTGCTAGTGGTTTGGGGGAGTTCGGGACACCATTCGGGACCCAGTACTTC
CDR3 protein: CASGLGEFGTPFGTQYF

V gene: TRBV6-5
clone size: -
J gene: TRBJ2-3
D gene: TRBD1
CDR3 DNA: TGTGCCAGCAGTCCGCGACAGGGCGGAGATACGCAGTATTTT
CDR3 protein: CASSPRQGGDTQYF

V gene: TRBV4-3
clone size: once
J gene: TRBJ2-2
D gene: TRBD1
CDR3 DNA: TGCGCCAGCAGCCAAGATTGGGACAGATTGTACACCGGGGAGCTGTTTTTT
CDR3 protein: CASSQDWDRLYTGELFF

V gene: TRBV19
clone size: few
J gene: TRBJ2-5
D gene: -
CDR3 DNA: TGTGCCAGTAGTTTCTCAGGCGCAGTTAAAGAGACCCAGTACTTC
CDR3 protein: CASSFSGAVKETQYF

V gene: TRBV29-1
clone size: -
J gene: TRBJ2-5
D gene: -
CDR3 DNA: TGCAGCGTTGAACGAGGAGTGGAGACCCAGTACTTC
CDR3 protein: CSVERGVETQYF

V gene: TRBV6-2/TRBV6-3
clone size: -
J gene: TRBJ1-5
D gene: -
CDR3 DNA: TGTGCCAGCAGTGAGGGTAACCAGCCCCAGCATTTT
CDR3 protein: CASSEGNQPQHF

V gene: TRBV12-3/TRBV12-4
clone size: -
J gene: TRBJ1-1
D gene: -
CDR3 DNA: TGTGCCAGCAGTTCCCACAGGGAAGCTTTCTTT
CDR3 protein: CASSSHREAFF

V gene: TRBV5-4
clone size: -
J gene: TRBJ2-1
D gene: -
CDR3 DNA: TGTGCCAGCAGCTTGGGGTCTACGGCTGAATACAATGAGCAGTTCTTC
CDR3 protein: CASSLGSTAEYNEQFF

V gene: TRBV11-1
clone size: once
J gene: TRBJ1-1
D gene: -
CDR3 DNA: TGTGCCAGCAGAGACGGCTTGAACACTGAAGCTTTCTTT
CDR3 protein: CASRDGLNTEAFF

V gene: TRBV7-9
clone size: -
J gene: TRBJ1-4
D gene: -
CDR3 DNA: TGTGCCAGCAGCTCGGGACGGGGACCCTCGGGGGAAAAACTGTTTTTT
CDR3 protein: CASSSGRGPSGEKLFF

V gene: TRBV5-1
clone size: few
J gene: TRBJ2-3
D gene: -
CDR3 DNA: TGCGCCAGCAGCTTGAGGACAAGCCCTCAAGATACGCAGTATTTT
CDR3 protein: CASSLRTSPQDTQYF

V gene: TRBV12-3/TRBV12-4
clone size: -
J gene: TRBJ1-1
D gene: TRBD1
CDR3 DNA: TGTGCCAGCAATGACCGGGACAGTGAAGCTTTCTTT
CDR3 protein: CASNDRDSEAFF

V gene: TRBV18
clone size: -
J gene: TRBJ1-1
D gene: -
CDR3 DNA: TGTGCCAGCTCACCACCGTACGGTAGTTCCCCTGAAGCTTTCTTT
CDR3 protein: CASSPPYGSSPEAFF

V gene: TRBV29-1
clone size: -
J gene: TRBJ2-1
D gene: TRBD1
CDR3 DNA: TGCAGCGTAGAGGGACAGGGGTTCCTCGGTGAGCAGTTCTTC
CDR3 protein: CSVEGQGFLGEQFF

V gene: TRBV5-4
clone size: few
J gene: TRBJ1-2
D gene: -
CDR3 DNA: TGTGCCAGCAGCTCATTAACCGGGACAAACTATGGCTACACCTTC
CDR3 protein: CASSSLTGTNYGYTF

V gene: TRBV5-1
clone size: -
J gene: TRBJ1-1
D gene: TRBD1
CDR3 DNA: TGCGCCAGCAGCCGAAGTACCCAGGGGGTCGGTGAAGCTTTCTTT
CDR3 protein: CASSRSTQGVGEAFF

V gene: TRBV7-9
clone size: once
J gene: TRBJ1-1
D gene: -
CDR3 DNA: TGTGCCAGCAGCTTAGAAACCTTGCCGGCTGAAGCTTTCTTT
CDR3 protein: CASSLETLPAEAFF

V gene: TRBV7-3
clone size: once
J gene: TRBJ2-5
D gene: TRBD2
CDR3 DNA: TGTGCCAGCAGCCCAGCGGGGAGGGAGACCCAGTACTTC
CDR3 protein: CASSPAGRETQYF

V gene: TRBV18
clone size: -
J gene: TRBJ2-5
D gene: -
CDR3 DNA: TGTGCCAGCTCACCCGTTGGGCGGCAAGAGACCCAGTACTTC
CDR3 protein: CASSPVGRQETQYF

V gene: TRBV18
clone size: -
J gene: TRBJ2-3
D gene: TRBD2
CDR3 DNA: TGTGCCAGCTCACCCGGACTAGCGGGGAAAATCAGCACAGATACGCAGTATTTT
CDR3 protein: CASSPGLAGKISTDTQYF

V gene: TRBV5-1
clone size: -
J gene: TRBJ1-4
D gene: TRBD1
CDR3 DNA: TGCGCCAGCAGCTTTTCAGGGGGATTTGGGGAAAAACTGTTTTTT
CDR3 protein: CASSFSGGFGEKLFF

V gene: TRBV7-2
clone size: -
J gene: TRBJ2-3
D gene: -
CDR3 DNA: TGTGCCAGCAGCGCAAACGGGGGCACAGATACGCAGTATTTT
CDR3 protein: CASSANGGTDTQYF

V gene: TRBV7-9
clone size: -
J gene: TRBJ1-2
D gene: -
CDR3 DNA: TGTGCCAGCAGCTTAGCGAGTCAGGGCGGCTACACCTTC
CDR3 protein: CASSLASQGGYTF

V gene: TRBV7-8
clone size: once
J gene: TRBJ2-1
D gene: TRBD2
CDR3 DNA: TGTGCCAGCAGCTCCCGGGCTAGCGGGGGGGCGAGTGAGCAGTTCTTC
CDR3 protein: CASSSRASGGASEQFF

V gene: TRBV29-1
clone size: -
J gene: TRBJ1-3
D gene: TRBD1
CDR3 DNA: TGCAGCGTCCGGACAGGAGGAAACACCATATATTTT
CDR3 protein: CSVRTGGNTIYF

V gene: TRBV5-1
clone size: -
J gene: TRBJ1-1
D gene: -
CDR3 DNA: TGCGCCAGCAGCTTGGGGTGGGGAACCAACACTGAAGCTTTCTTT
CDR3 protein: CASSLGWGTNTEAFF

V gene: TRBV6-5
clone size: -
J gene: TRBJ1-2
D gene: -
CDR3 DNA: TGTGCCAGCATCCCCAACGGCGGCTACTATGGCTACACCTTC
CDR3 protein: CASIPNGGYYGYTF

V gene: TRBV30
clone size: -
J gene: TRBJ1-6
D gene: TRBD1
CDR3 DNA: TGTGCCTGGAGTGGATCTGGGACAGGGGGTTCACCCCTCCACTTT
CDR3 protein: CAWSGSGTGGSPLHF

V gene: TRBV5-8
clone size: -
J gene: TRBJ1-5
D gene: -
CDR3 DNA: TGTGCCAGCAAGCCCGGGGCACAGCCCCAGCATTTT
CDR3 protein: CASKPGAQPQHF

V gene: TRBV25-1
clone size: -
J gene: TRBJ2-5
D gene: TRBD1
CDR3 DNA: TGTGCCAGTTCCTCCGGGACAGGGGGCCAAGAGACCCAGTACTTC
CDR3 protein: CASSSGTGGQETQYF

V gene: TRBV19
clone size: -
J gene: TRBJ2-5
D gene: -
CDR3 DNA: TGTGCCAGTAGTCGGGACCCTTACCAAGAGACCCAGTACTTC
CDR3 protein: CASSRDPYQETQYF

V gene: TRBV4-3
clone size: -
J gene: TRBJ1-2
D gene: TRBD1
CDR3 DNA: TGCGCCAGCAGCCTTGGACAGGGAGACTATGGCTACACCTTC
CDR3 protein: CASSLGQGDYGYTF

V gene: TRBV3-1/TRBV3-2
clone size: -
J gene: TRBJ2-3
D gene: -
CDR3 DNA: TGTGCCAGCAGCCAAGTAGCAGGGTTTTCCACAGATACGCAGTATTTT
CDR3 protein: CASSQVAGFSTDTQYF

V gene: TRBV30
clone size: few
J gene: TRBJ2-2
D gene: -
CDR3 DNA: TGTGCCTGGAGCCGGGACTGGAGGAACACCGGGGAGCTGTTTTTT
CDR3 protein: CAWSRDWRNTGELFF

V gene: TRBV7-3
clone size: few
J gene: TRBJ2-1
D gene: TRBD1
CDR3 DNA: TGTGCCAGCAGCTTGGGGACAGGGAGGAATGAGCAGTTCTTC
CDR3 protein: CASSLGTGRNEQFF

V gene: TRBV2
clone size: -
J gene: TRBJ1-3
D gene: -
CDR3 DNA: TGTGCCAGCACGATCACAGGGATGGACACCATATATTTT
CDR3 protein: CASTITGMDTIYF

V gene: TRBV5-1
clone size: -
J gene: TRBJ1-1
D gene: -
CDR3 DNA: TGCGCCAGCAGCTTGACCGGAAACTTGAACACTGAAGCTTTCTTT
CDR3 protein: CASSLTGNLNTEAFF

V gene: TRBV2
clone size: -
J gene: TRBJ2-1
D gene: TRBD1
CDR3 DNA: TGTGCCAACAGACGGGACAGGGACTACAATGAGCAGTTCTTC
CDR3 protein: CANRRDRDYNEQFF

V gene: TRBV19
clone size: -
J gene: TRBJ1-4
D gene: -
CDR3 DNA: TGTGCCAGTAGTTCGGGGCGGAATGAAAAACTGTTTTTT
CDR3 protein: CASSSGRNEKLFF

V gene: TRBV11-3
clone size: -
J gene: TRBJ2-1
D gene: TRBD2
CDR3 DNA: TGTGCCAGCAGCGGGACTAGCGGGGGGGGTCCGTTCTTC
CDR3 protein: CASSGTSGGGPFF

V gene: TRBV5-1
clone size: -
J gene: TRBJ1-4
D gene: -
CDR3 DNA: TGCGCCAGCAGCTTGTTAATCAGTCCCAATGAAAAACTGTTTTTT
CDR3 protein: CASSLLISPNEKLFF

V gene: TRBV29-1
clone size: -
J gene: TRBJ1-1
D gene: -
CDR3 DNA: TGCAGCGTTGTTTTGGGGGTGAACACTGAAGCTTTCTTT
CDR3 protein: CSVVLGVNTEAFF

V gene: TRBV9
clone size: -
J gene: TRBJ2-1
D gene: -
CDR3 DNA: TGTGCCAGCAGCGTAGGTGGCAGAGACAATGAGCAGTTCTTC
CDR3 protein: CASSVGGRDNEQFF

V gene: TRBV14
clone size: few
J gene: TRBJ1-5
D gene: -
CDR3 DNA: TGTGCCAGCAGCCAAGACGACATTCAGCCCCAGCATTTT
CDR3 protein: CASSQDDIQPQHF

V gene: TRBV7-2
clone size: few
J gene: TRBJ1-5
D gene: -
CDR3 DNA: TGTGCCAGCAGCCCGGACACCAGAACGTATCAGCCCCAGCATTTT
CDR3 protein: CASSPDTRTYQPQHF

V gene: TRBV6-1
clone size: once
J gene: TRBJ1-5
D gene: -
CDR3 DNA: TGTGCCAGCAGTGATGGGGGCTATAATCAGCCCCAGCATTTT
CDR3 protein: CASSDGGYNQPQHF

V gene: TRBV10-3
clone size: -
J gene: TRBJ1-5
D gene: -
CDR3 DNA: TGTGCCATCGGGGGGGGGATAGGCAATCAGCCCCAGCATTTT
CDR3 protein: CAIGGGIGNQPQHF

V gene: TRBV7-2
clone size: few
J gene: TRBJ2-3
D gene: TRBD1
CDR3 DNA: TGTGCCAGCAGCCTCGGGTCAGGGACAGGTACGCAGTATTTT
CDR3 protein: CASSLGSGTGTQYF

V gene: TRBV12-3/TRBV12-4
clone size: few
J gene: TRBJ1-2
D gene: TRBD1
CDR3 DNA: TGTGCCAGCAGTGAACAGGGGGTCTATGGCTACACCTTC
CDR3 protein: CASSEQGVYGYTF